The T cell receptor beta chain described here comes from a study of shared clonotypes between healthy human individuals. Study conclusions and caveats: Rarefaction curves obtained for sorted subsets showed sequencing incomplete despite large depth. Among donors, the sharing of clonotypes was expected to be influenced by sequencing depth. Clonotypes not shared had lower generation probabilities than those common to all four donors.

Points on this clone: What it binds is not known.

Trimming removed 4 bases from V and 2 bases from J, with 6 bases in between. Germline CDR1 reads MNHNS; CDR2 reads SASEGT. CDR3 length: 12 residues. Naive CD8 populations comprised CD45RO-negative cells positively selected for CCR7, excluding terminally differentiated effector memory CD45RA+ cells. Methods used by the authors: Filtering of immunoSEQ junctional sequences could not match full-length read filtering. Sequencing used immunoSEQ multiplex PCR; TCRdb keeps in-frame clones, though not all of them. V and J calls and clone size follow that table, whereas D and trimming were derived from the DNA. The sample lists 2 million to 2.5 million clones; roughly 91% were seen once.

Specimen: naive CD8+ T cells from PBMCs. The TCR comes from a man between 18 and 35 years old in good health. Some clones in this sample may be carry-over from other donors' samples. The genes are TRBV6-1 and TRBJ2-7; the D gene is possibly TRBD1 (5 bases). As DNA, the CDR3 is TGTGCCAGCAGTGGACAGCCCTACGAGCAGTACTTC. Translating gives CASSGQPYEQYF.